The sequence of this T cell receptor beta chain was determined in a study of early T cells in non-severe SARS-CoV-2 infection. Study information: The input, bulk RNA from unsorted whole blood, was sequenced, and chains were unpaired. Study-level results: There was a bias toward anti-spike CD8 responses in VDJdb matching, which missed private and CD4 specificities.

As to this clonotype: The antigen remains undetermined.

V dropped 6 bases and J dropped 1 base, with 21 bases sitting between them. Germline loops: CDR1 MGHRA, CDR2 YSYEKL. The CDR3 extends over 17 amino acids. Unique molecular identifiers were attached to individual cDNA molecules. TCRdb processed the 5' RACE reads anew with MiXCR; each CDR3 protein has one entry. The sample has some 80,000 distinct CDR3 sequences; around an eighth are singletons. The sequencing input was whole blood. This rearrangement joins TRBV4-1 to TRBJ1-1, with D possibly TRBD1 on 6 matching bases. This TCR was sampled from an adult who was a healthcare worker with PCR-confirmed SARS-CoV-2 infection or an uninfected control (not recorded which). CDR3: CASSPSGTPAGNTEAFF. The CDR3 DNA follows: TGCGCCAGCAGTCCCTCCGGGACACCTGCGGGGAACACTGAAGCTTTCTTT.